The 30 T cell receptor beta chains presented below share a single source sample, sequenced in a study of blood T cells in healthy people across ages. PCR was performed a second time for 7 to 11 cycles using a sample-barcoded 5' primer and a J-beta primer mix. TCRdb re-called the 5' RACE reads with MiXCR, one entry per CDR3 protein. The data contain some 800,000 distinct CDR3 sequences, around two fifths of them singletons. The sequenced sample was blood. The receptors here all came from a man in his sixties in good health.

In this sample, this clonotype turned up a few times. This chain uses TRBV12-3 or TRBV12-4 with TRBJ2-2; D is undetermined. CDR3 size: 15 residues. V lost 0 bases, J lost 2 bases, and 7 bases lay in between. The CDR3 spells CASSLAGGNTGELFF. Written as DNA, the CDR3 is TGTGCCAGCAGTTTAGCGGGCGGTAACACCGGGGAGCTGTTTTTT.

As concerns this clonotype: This clone may be a read error of a much larger clone one base away. V and J are TRBV27 and TRBJ2-1, with D possibly TRBD1 on 5 matching bases. Trimming took 5 bases from V and 6 from J, leaving 11 bases between them. The CDR3 length is 13 residues. Germline V gives CDR1 MNHEY, CDR2 SMNVEV (reference sequence). The CDR3 DNA reads as TGTGCCAGCAGTGGGGCCTTTGGCAATGAGCAGTTCTTC. This translates into CASSGAFGNEQFF.

This clonotype came up many times. The rearrangement uses TRBV20-1 and TRBJ2-1, with TRBD2 matching over 7 bases. The CDR3 consists of 15 residues. Germline CDR1 and CDR2: DFQATT and SNEGSKA (reference sequence). With V trimmed by 2 bases and J by 3 bases, 7 bases remained unmatched. The CDR3 bases are TGCAGTGCTAGAAGTTCTAGCGGACTCTACAATGAGCAGTTCTTC. It is translated as CSARSSSGLYNEQFF.

CDR3: CASSPALAGLEQFF. As DNA, the CDR3 is TGTGCCAGCAGTCCAGCACTAGCGGGGCTAGAGCAGTTCTTC. J is TRBJ2-1 and V is TRBV7-2; TRBD2 agrees at 10 bases. The V and J ends lost 6 bases and 10 bases, in that order; junction bases with no gene match: 9. Germline V gives CDR1 SGHTA, CDR2 FQGNSA. This CDR3 is 14 amino acids long.

This clonotype was detected only a few times. The J gene is TRBJ2-1, the V gene TRBV5-5, with TRBD2 matching 8 bases. The V and J ends lost 4 bases and 2 bases, in that order; junction bases with no gene match: 11. The length of the CDR3 is 17 residues. Germline-derived CDR1 and CDR2 are SGHKS and YYEKEE (reference sequence). The DNA of the CDR3 is TGTGCCAGCAGCGTCGGGGGTAGCGGGGACCCCTACAATGAGCAGTTCTTC. Translated, it gives CASSVGGSGDPYNEQFF. Full variable domain (remainder filled in from reference TRBV5-5 and TRBJ2-1): DAGVTQSPTHLIKTRGQQVTLRCSPISGHKSVSWYQQVLGQGPQFIFQYYEKEERGRGNFPDRFSARQFPNYSSELNVNALLLGDSALYLCASSVGGSGDPYNEQFFGPGTRLTVL.

This clonotype was observed a handful of times. This chain joins TRBV7-2 and TRBJ2-3; TRBD2 matches 11 bases. V shed 4 bases, J shed 4 bases, and the junction held 1 base outside the gene matches. The V gene's germline CDR1 is SGHTA and CDR2 FQGNSA. The CDR3 has 14 residues. The CDR3 DNA reads as TGTGCCAGCAGCTCGACTAGCGGGGCAGATACGCAGTATTTT. This encodes CASSSTSGADTQYF.

The V and J genes are TRBV7-7 and TRBJ2-5; tentatively, D is TRBD1 (5 bases). Germline lookup yields CDR1 SSHAT and CDR2 FNYEAQ (reference sequence). The CDR3 is 13 residues long. CDR3 region: CVSKDSNQETQYF. In DNA form, the CDR3 reads TGTGTTAGTAAAGACAGTAACCAAGAGACCCAGTACTTC.

Written as DNA, the CDR3 is TGTGCCACCAGCAGAGGACAGGGACCAACCTACGAGCAGTACTTC. Encoded protein: CATSRGQGPTYEQYF. The chain recombines TRBV15 with TRBJ2-4; 7 bases line up with TRBD1. The DNA end is more similar to TRBJ2-7, so the J call may be wrong. Germline V CDR1 and CDR2: LNHNV, YYDKDF (reference sequence). This CDR3 spans 15 amino acids.

The rearrangement uses TRBV6-1 and TRBJ1-4; no clear D. From germline, CDR1 is MNHNS and CDR2 SASEGT. The V end lost 5 bases, the J end lost 3 bases, and 16 bases lay between the germline ends. The CDR3 runs to 16 residues. Written as DNA, the CDR3 is TGTGCCAGCAGTCTCTATGGCCAGTCCTCTAATGAAAAACTGTTTTTT. Translation: CASSLYGQSSNEKLFF.

This clonotype occurred many times. This rearrangement joins TRBV13 to TRBJ2-5; D perhaps matches TRBD1 (5 bases). The length of the CDR3 is 17 residues. Germline CDR1 reads PRHDT; CDR2 reads FYEKMQ (reference sequence). The V and J ends lost 0 bases and 4 bases respectively, with 18 bases between them. As DNA, the CDR3 is TGTGCCAGCAGCTTAGGTTCGTTTAGGGGAACGGGAGAGACCCAGTACTTC. Protein: CASSLGSFRGTGETQYF.

A few counts support this clonotype. The rearrangement uses TRBV18 and TRBJ2-7; 11 nucleotides line up with TRBD2. This CDR3 contains 16 residues. CDR1 is KGHSH, CDR2 LQKENI, per germline. The V segment lost 4 bases and the J segment 3 bases; nucleotides outside the gene matches: 8. Written as DNA, the CDR3 is TGTGCCAGCTCACAAACTTCCGGGACTAGCGGCTACGAGCAGTACTTC. Its protein is CASSQTSGTSGYEQYF.

This clonotype is medium-sized within its sample. The chain is built from TRBV29-1 and TRBJ1-2; D gene ambiguous. The CDR3 has 11 amino acids. The germline V gene encodes CDR1 SQVTM and CDR2 ANQGSEA. Trimming pared 3 bases from V and 4 bases from J, leaving 6 bases between. The chain's CDR3 is CSVEMGYGYTF. The CDR3 DNA follows: TGCAGCGTTGAGATGGGCTATGGCTACACCTTC.

This chain links TRBV2 with TRBJ2-7, with 11 bases matching TRBD1. From germline, CDR1 is SNHLY and CDR2 FYNNEI. The V segment lost 5 bases and the J segment 11 bases; nucleotides outside the gene matches: 8. This CDR3 comprises 13 residues. CDR3 residues: CASSLGTGGKKYF. CDR3 nucleotides: TGTGCCAGCAGTCTAGGGACAGGGGGAAAGAAGTACTTC.

Remarks on this clonotype: A read error may be the cause here, since a much bigger clone is one base away. V and J are TRBV7-8 and TRBJ2-5, with D perhaps being TRBD1 or TRBD2 (5 bases each). The DNA end favors TRBJ2-7, so the J call may be wrong. The CDR3 spans 14 residues. The germline CDR1 and CDR2 sequences are SGHVS and FQNEAQ. DNA for the CDR3: TGTGCCAGCAGCTTAGGCTCGGGACCCTCCGAGCAGTACTTC. Protein: CASSLGSGPSEQYF.

The V gene is TRBV5-1, the J gene TRBJ2-7; TRBD1 might be the D (6 bases). The CDR3 spans 13 residues. Germline CDR1 is SGHRS and CDR2 is YFSETQ. V shed 4 bases and J shed 0 bases, with 8 bases lying between them. DNA of the CDR3: TGCGCCAGCAGCATGGACAGCTCCTACGAGCAGTACTTC. Translation gives CASSMDSSYEQYF.

The genes are TRBV11-3 and TRBJ1-5, with a possible D match to TRBD1 (6 bases). The CDR3 runs to 15 residues. Germline values: CDR1 SGHNT, CDR2 YENEEA. The germline V and J ends were trimmed by 5 bases and 5 bases, with 16 bases remaining between them. Here the CDR3 DNA reads TGTGCCAGCAGCCCCCCACAGGGTACCGATCAGCCCCAGCATTTT. This encodes CASSPPQGTDQPQHF.

This clonotype occurred a few times. The gene calls are TRBV6-6 and TRBJ2-5; TRBD1 might be the D (5 bases). The J call may be faulty, since TRBJ2-7 better matches the DNA end. Germline-derived CDR1 and CDR2 are MNHNY and SVGAGI (reference sequence). The CDR3 totals 15 residues. In DNA, the CDR3 is TGTGCCAGCAGTTATCAGGGTTCGGCTCTAGGCGAGCAGTACTTC. Its protein product is CASSYQGSALGEQYF.

The V and J genes are TRBV29-1 and TRBJ1-4; D gene unclear. This CDR3 is 12 amino acids long. V lost 5 bases and J lost 7, with 11 bases in between. Germline V gene lookup returns CDR1 SQVTM and CDR2 ANQGSEA. The CDR3 DNA follows: TGCAGCGTTCTCCCCCGAGGTGAAAAACTGTTTTTT. Encoded protein: CSVLPRGEKLFF.

This clonotype came up a few times. The gene calls are TRBV20-1 and TRBJ2-5, with no clear D. This CDR3 contains 11 residues. The V gene's germline CDR1 is DFQATT and CDR2 SNEGSKA (reference sequence). V was clipped by 6 bases and J by 1 base, with 6 bases between them. The CDR3 is CSAERQETQYF. CDR3 nucleotides: TGCAGTGCCGAACGCCAAGAGACCCAGTACTTC.

The CDR3 region has the DNA TGTGCCAGCAGCTTAGCAGGGGGCGCCCGAGATGGCTACACCTTC. This sequence encodes CASSLAGGARDGYTF. V is TRBV7-2 and J is TRBJ1-2, with 7 bases matching TRBD1. This CDR3 comprises 15 residues. J gave up 6 bases and V 0 bases, and 7 bases lay outside the gene matches. Germline lookup yields CDR1 SGHTA and CDR2 FQGNSA.

This clonotype was picked up a small number of times. The CDR3 bases are TGTGCCGTAAGATCGGGACTAGCGGGGATTTACAATGAGCAGTTCTTC. The encoded protein is CAVRSGLAGIYNEQFF. The rearrangement uses TRBV10-3 and TRBJ2-1, with TRBD2 matching 13 bases. CDR3 length: 16 amino acids. The V gene's germline CDR1 is ENHRY and CDR2 SYGVKD. Losses at the gene ends were 11 bases for V and 4 bases for J; bases not matched to a gene: 11.

This rearrangement joins TRBV7-9 to TRBJ2-7; perhaps TRBD2 as D (6 bases). CDR3 length equals 16 residues. V was pared by 0 bases and J by 5 bases, with 17 bases between. The germline V gene has CDR1 SEHNR and CDR2 FQNEAQ (reference sequence). CDR3 residues: CASSLAGGTPGDEQYF. As DNA, the CDR3 is TGTGCCAGCAGCTTAGCGGGCGGGACGCCGGGTGACGAGCAGTACTTC.

CDR3 sequence: CASSPVDRLYSNQPQHF. The CDR3 DNA follows: TGTGCCAGCAGCCCCGTCGATCGGCTGTATAGCAATCAGCCCCAGCATTTT. This chain uses TRBV5-4 with TRBJ1-5; D unresolved. Germline lookup yields CDR1 SGHNT and CDR2 YYREEE (reference sequence). The CDR3 consists of 17 residues. Trimming removed 4 bases from V and 0 bases from J, with 17 bases in between. The full variable domain, rest sourced from reference TRBV5-4 and TRBJ1-5, is ETGVTQSPTHLIKTRGQQVTLRCSSQSGHNTVSWYQQALGQGPQFIFQYYREEENGRGNFPPRFSGLQFPNYSSELNVNALELDDSALYLCASSPVDRLYSNQPQHFGDGTRLSIL.

The gene calls are TRBV7-2 and TRBJ2-5; 9 bases fit TRBD1. V was clipped by 4 bases and J by 7 bases; unmatched bases: 7. Germline-derived CDR1 and CDR2 are SGHTA and FQGNSA. This CDR3 contains 14 residues. The CDR3 loop is CASSSPGQGTTQYF. The CDR3 DNA is TGTGCCAGCAGCTCACCGGGACAGGGCACGACCCAGTACTTC.

The V call is TRBV12-3 or TRBV12-4, the J call TRBJ2-3, with 12 bases that match TRBD1. This CDR3 region has 15 residues. With V trimmed by 3 bases and J by 5 bases, 3 bases remained unmatched. The CDR3 nucleotides are TGTGCCAGCAGTTTGGGACAGGGGGCGAAAGATACGCAGTATTTT. This translates into CASSLGQGAKDTQYF.

This clonotype was seen a few times. The J gene is TRBJ1-1, the V gene TRBV5-1, with D uncertain. V was clipped by 0 bases and J by 0 bases, with 9 bases between them. The CDR3 consists of 15 residues. Per the germline V gene, CDR1 is SGHRS and CDR2 is YFSETQ. The CDR3 reads CASSLDAGVNTEAFF. CDR3 nucleotides: TGCGCCAGCAGCTTGGACGCAGGCGTGAACACTGAAGCTTTCTTT.

At least ten counts were recorded for this clonotype. The chain couples TRBV5-1 to TRBJ2-7, with TRBD1 matching 8 bases. The CDR3 loop spans 13 amino acids. Looked up from germline, CDR1 is SGHRS and CDR2 is YFSETQ. V lost 0 bases and J lost 4; bases outside the gene matches: 0. The CDR3: CASSLDRGYEQYF. For the CDR3, the DNA is TGCGCCAGCAGCTTGGACAGGGGGTACGAGCAGTACTTC.

The rearrangement links TRBV7-9 to TRBJ2-1; 12 positions match TRBD2. The V gene's germline CDR1 is SEHNR and CDR2 FQNEAQ (reference sequence). The ends lost 4 bases at V and 7 bases at J; junction bases unmatched: 8. This CDR3 comprises 16 residues. CDR3 protein: CASSYRLAGVRNEQFF. The CDR3 DNA sequence: TGTGCCAGCAGCTACCGACTAGCGGGGGTCCGGAATGAGCAGTTCTTC. Full variable domain (remainder filled in from reference TRBV7-9 and TRBJ2-1): DTGVSQNPRHKITKRGQNVTFRCDPISEHNRLYWYRQTLGQGPEFLTYFQNEAQLEKSRLLSDRFSAERPKGSFSTLEIQRTEQGDSAMYLCASSYRLAGVRNEQFFGPGTRLTVL.

The chain is built from TRBV28 and TRBJ2-5; 8 positions match TRBD2. The junction had 11 bases not matched to a gene; V was cut back by 6 bases and J by 5 bases. CDR1 is MDHEN, CDR2 SYDVKM, per germline. The length of the CDR3 is 15 residues. In DNA, the CDR3 is TGTGCCAGCAGGTTGGGTGCGGGGGGCGGGGAGACCCAGTACTTC. It yields the protein CASRLGAGGGETQYF.

CDR3 DNA sequence: TGTGCCAGTAGCGGACAGGGACAGTACGAGCAGTACTTC. Translating gives CASSGQGQYEQYF. The chain combines TRBV19 with TRBJ2-7; 8 nucleotides line up with TRBD1. The CDR3 runs to 13 residues. Germline V gene lookup returns CDR1 LNHDA and CDR2 SQIVND (reference sequence). Germline trimming cut 6 bases from V and 4 bases from J; bases unmatched to any gene: 5.